The TCR beta chain under discussion was sequenced for a study of control samples from healthy donors and cancer patients. V lost 2 bases to trimming and J lost 5 bases, with 15 bases between them. Germline CDR1 reads SGHAT; CDR2 reads FQNNGV. The CDR3 is 15 amino acids. The data were produced by immunoSEQ multiplex PCR, yet TCRdb's version contains in-frame clones alone and is incomplete. The top ten hold 5% to 7% of the sample, which has 140,000 to 150,000 clones, under 95% seen once. This clonotype was obtained from a man between 18 and 29 years old in good health. The chain joins TRBV11-2 to TRBJ2-5; TRBD1 might be the D (6 bases). Material for sequencing was blood. The CDR3 region has the DNA TGTGCCAGCAGCTTATACATCAGGGGCCTGGAGACCCAGTACTTC. Protein: CASSLYIRGLETQYF.